The 17 T cell receptor beta chains in this list originate from one sample, sequenced in a study of neoadjuvant anti-PD-1 for oral cavity cancer. This table comes from immunoSEQ multiplex PCR, and its TCRdb copy is limited to in-frame clones, with some not included. The table records approximately 8,800 clones, 64% of them present only once. Time point: after neoadjuvant nivolumab, at surgical resection. This sample comprised PBMCs, obtained after nivolumab (anti-PD-1) treatment. These receptors all come from a person between 40 and 80 years old with oral cavity squamous cell carcinoma.

CDR3 region: CASSSGTGELFF. The CDR3 nucleotides are TGTGCCAGTAGCTCGGGGACCGGGGAGCTGTTTTTT. V is TRBV19 and J is TRBJ2-2; D might be TRBD2 (5 bases). The germline V and J ends were trimmed by 6 bases and 5 bases, with 7 bases remaining between them. This CDR3 has 12 amino acids. Looked up from germline, CDR1 is LNHDA and CDR2 is SQIVND (reference sequence). The whole variable domain, remainder taken from reference TRBV19 and TRBJ2-2, is DGGITQSPKYLFRKEGQNVTLSCEQNLNHDAMYWYRQDPGQGLRLIYYSQIVNDFQKGDIAEGYSVSREKKESFPLTVTSAQKNPTAFYLCASSSGTGELFFGEGSRLTVL.

J is TRBJ2-7 and V is TRBV19, with 7 bases aligning to TRBD1. The CDR3 contains 13 residues. Germline loops: CDR1 LNHDA, CDR2 SQIVND (reference sequence). Trimming took 9 bases from V and 1 from J; bases not matched to a gene: 6. The CDR3 coding sequence is TGTGCCAGCAGACGACAGGGATCCTACGAGCAGTACTTC. Protein sequence: CASRRQGSYEQYF.

This clone was detected only once. The rearrangement joins TRBV9 to TRBJ2-7; 9 bases align to TRBD2. The CDR3 runs to 16 residues. The J segment lost 0 bases and the V segment lost 0 bases, leaving 4 bases of the junction unmatched. The germline CDR1 and CDR2 sequences are SGDLS and YYNGEE. The DNA for the CDR3 is TGTGCCAGCAGCGTAGGACTAGCGGACAGCTCCTACGAGCAGTACTTC. This codes for CASSVGLADSSYEQYF.

This clone appeared a few times. The chain uses TRBV10-1 and TRBJ2-5; D is possibly TRBD1 (6 bases). Germline V gene data show CDR1 as WNHNN and CDR2 as SYGVQD (reference sequence). Trimming took 6 bases from V and 0 from J, leaving 8 bases between them. The CDR3 has 13 amino acids. In DNA, the CDR3 is TGCGCCAGCAGCGGACAGTACCAAGAGACCCAGTACTTC. This codes for CASSGQYQETQYF.

Only a few counts were recorded for this clone. The chain employs TRBV18 and TRBJ2-3; D not resolved. Germline V lookup: CDR1 KGHSH, CDR2 LQKENI. CDR3 length equals 15 residues. V lost 4 bases and J lost 4, with 15 bases in between. CDR3: CASSLRQDGADTQYF. CDR3 in DNA: TGTGCCAGCTCACTCCGCCAGGATGGGGCAGATACGCAGTATTTT.

J is TRBJ2-6 and V is TRBV6-6; D is unresolved. The V gene lost 6 bases and the J gene lost 0 bases, with 12 bases spanning the gap. This CDR3 has 16 amino acids. Germline V CDR1 and CDR2: MNHNY, SVGAGI (reference sequence). CDR3 nucleotides: TGTGCCAGCAGATCCCCGGCGGCCTCTGGGGCCAACGTCCTGACTTTC. Protein: CASRSPAASGANVLTF.

V usage is TRBV2 and J usage is TRBJ2-3; 10 bases line up with TRBD1. With 6 bases clipped from V and 4 bases from J, the junction kept 10 bases outside the gene matches. CDR3 length: 16 residues. Per germline, CDR1 SNHLY and CDR2 FYNNEI. The CDR3 loop reads CASSPGRQGAADTQYF. DNA of the CDR3: TGTGCCAGCAGCCCTGGGCGACAGGGGGCCGCAGATACGCAGTATTTT.

The V call is TRBV4-1, the J call TRBJ1-1; 8 bases agree with TRBD1. The CDR3 is 13 amino acids. The junction had 3 bases not matched to a gene; V was cut back by 5 bases and J by 4 bases. Germline V gene sequence: CDR1 MGHRA, CDR2 YSYEKL. CDR3 nucleotide sequence: TGCGCCAGCAGCGACAGGGGCTTCACTGAAGCTTTCTTT. Translating gives CASSDRGFTEAFF.

The chain carries TRBV19 and TRBJ2-6, with TRBD1 matching over 7 bases. Germline V CDR1 and CDR2: LNHDA, SQIVND (reference sequence). The junction had 5 bases not matched to a gene; V was cut back by 7 bases and J by 2 bases. The CDR3 consists of 15 residues. CDR3 in amino acids: CASNNRGAGANVLTF. CDR3 bases: TGTGCCAGTAATAACAGGGGAGCTGGGGCCAACGTCCTGACTTTC.

This clone was counted a few times. The chain joins TRBV15 to TRBJ1-4, with D maybe TRBD1 (5 bases). Trimming removed 3 bases at V and 3 bases at J, with 5 bases between. Per germline, CDR1 LNHNV and CDR2 YYDKDF (reference sequence). The CDR3 is made up of 13 amino acids. In DNA form, the CDR3 reads TGTGCCACCAGCAGGGGACCTAATGAAAAACTGTTTTTT. Residues: CATSRGPNEKLFF.

The V gene is TRBV2, the J gene TRBJ1-1; D is undetermined. Germline CDR1 is SNHLY and CDR2 is FYNNEI. This CDR3 comprises 14 residues. V was trimmed by 4 bases and J by 0 bases, leaving 9 bases between them. CDR3 sequence reads: CASSGSRLNTEAFF. In DNA, the CDR3 is TGTGCCAGCAGTGGCAGCCGGCTGAACACTGAAGCTTTCTTT.

V gene TRBV27 combines with J gene TRBJ2-5, with D possibly matching TRBD1 (6 bases). With 3 bases removed from V and 4 bases from J, the gap between germline ends came to 12 bases. Germline V gene lookup returns CDR1 MNHEY and CDR2 SMNVEV (reference sequence). This CDR3 is built from 14 residues. The CDR3 loop reads CASSFRTDLETQYF. Written as DNA, the CDR3 is TGTGCCAGCAGTTTCCGGACAGACCTAGAGACCCAGTACTTC.

The rearrangement joins TRBV19 to TRBJ1-6; TRBD1 aligns across 8 bases. Per germline, CDR1 LNHDA and CDR2 SQIVND (reference sequence). There are 15 residues in the CDR3. The J segment lost 6 bases and the V segment lost 5 bases, leaving 6 bases of the junction unmatched. The chain's CDR3 is CASSFGTGGNSPLHF. CDR3 bases: TGTGCCAGTAGTTTTGGGACAGGCGGTAATTCACCCCTCCACTTT.

The gene calls are TRBV5-8 and TRBJ2-7; 10 bases are a match to TRBD1. This CDR3 contains 14 residues. Trimming cost V 2 bases and J 4 bases; bases outside gene matches: 3. Germline V gives CDR1 SGHTS, CDR2 YDEGEE. Here the CDR3 reads CASSFGQGVYEQYF. In nucleotides, the CDR3 is TGTGCCAGCAGCTTCGGACAGGGGGTTTACGAGCAGTACTTC.

The V call is TRBV6-5, the J call TRBJ2-3, with D tentatively TRBD2 (6 bases). The V end was cut by 2 bases, the J end by 0 bases, with 9 bases between. Germline CDR1 reads MNHEY; CDR2 reads SVGAGI. This CDR3 spans 15 amino acids. DNA of the CDR3: TGTGCCAGCAGTTACAGGGCGGGGAGCACAGATACGCAGTATTTT. Protein: CASSYRAGSTDTQYF.

This sequence joins TRBV7-9 and TRBJ2-3; no firm D call. V was trimmed by 8 bases and J by 0 bases, leaving 15 bases between them. Germline V gives CDR1 SEHNR, CDR2 FQNEAQ (reference sequence). The CDR3 has 15 amino acids. The DNA of the CDR3 is TGTGCCAGCGGGCCTCCCCGGGCGAGCACAGATACGCAGTATTTT. It codes for CASGPPRASTDTQYF. Drawing the rest from reference TRBV7-9 and TRBJ2-3, the complete variable domain is DTGVSQNPRHKITKRGQNVTFRCDPISEHNRLYWYRQTLGQGPEFLTYFQNEAQLEKSRLLSDRFSAERPKGSFSTLEIQRTEQGDSAMYLCASGPPRASTDTQYFGPGTRLTVL.

V and J are TRBV5-1 and TRBJ2-7; 10 nucleotides line up with TRBD1. The trim removed 4 bases at V and 6 bases at J, leaving 7 bases unmatched. The length of the CDR3 is 14 residues. The germline V gene encodes CDR1 SGHRS and CDR2 YFSETQ. This CDR3 is CASSQTGQGSEQYF. CDR3 in DNA: TGCGCCAGCAGCCAAACGGGACAGGGGAGCGAGCAGTACTTC.